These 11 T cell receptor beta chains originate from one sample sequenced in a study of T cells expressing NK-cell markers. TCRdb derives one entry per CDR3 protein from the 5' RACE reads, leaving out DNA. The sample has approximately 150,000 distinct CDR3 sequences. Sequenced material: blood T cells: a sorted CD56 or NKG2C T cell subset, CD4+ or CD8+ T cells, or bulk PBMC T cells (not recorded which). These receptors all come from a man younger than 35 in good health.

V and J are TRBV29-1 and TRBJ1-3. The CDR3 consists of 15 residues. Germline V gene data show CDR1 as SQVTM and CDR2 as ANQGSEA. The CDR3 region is CSVEDGQRSGNTIYF.

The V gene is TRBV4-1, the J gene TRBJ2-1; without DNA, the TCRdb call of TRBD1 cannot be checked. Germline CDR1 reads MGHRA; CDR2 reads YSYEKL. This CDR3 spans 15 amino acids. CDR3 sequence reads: CASNPGTFSYNEQFF.

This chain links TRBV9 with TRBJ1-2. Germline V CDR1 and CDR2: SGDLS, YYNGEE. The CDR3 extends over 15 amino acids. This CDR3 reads CASSVGAASSDGYTF.

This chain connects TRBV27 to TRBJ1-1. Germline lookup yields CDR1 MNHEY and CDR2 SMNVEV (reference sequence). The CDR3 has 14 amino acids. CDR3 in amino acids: CASSLLTDETEAFF.

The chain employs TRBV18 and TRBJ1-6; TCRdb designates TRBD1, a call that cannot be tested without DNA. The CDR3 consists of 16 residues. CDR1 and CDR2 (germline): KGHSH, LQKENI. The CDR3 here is CASSPPPGTADSPLHF.

This CDR3 reads CASTEGPGGGYEQYF. This chain links TRBV2 with TRBJ2-7; the TCRdb D gene call, TRBD1, has no DNA to confirm it. CDR1 SNHLY and CDR2 FYNNEI come from the germline V gene. This CDR3 comprises 15 residues.

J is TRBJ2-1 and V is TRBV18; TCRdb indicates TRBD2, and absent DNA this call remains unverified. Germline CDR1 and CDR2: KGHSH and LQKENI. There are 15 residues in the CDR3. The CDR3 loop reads CASSLPSGRVNEQFF.

CDR3 sequence: CSVRGGDSYEQYF. This chain joins TRBV29-1 and TRBJ2-7; TCRdb reports TRBD1, a call that lacks DNA to check it against. Germline lookup yields CDR1 SQVTM and CDR2 ANQGSEA. This CDR3 region has 13 residues.

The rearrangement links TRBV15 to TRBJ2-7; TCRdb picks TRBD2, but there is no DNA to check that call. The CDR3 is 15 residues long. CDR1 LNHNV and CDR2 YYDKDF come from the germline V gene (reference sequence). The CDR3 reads CATSYPGTSGYEQYF.

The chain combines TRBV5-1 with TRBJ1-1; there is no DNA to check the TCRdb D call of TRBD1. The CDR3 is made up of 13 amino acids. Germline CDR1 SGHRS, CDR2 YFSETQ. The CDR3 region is CASSEGGVTEAFF.

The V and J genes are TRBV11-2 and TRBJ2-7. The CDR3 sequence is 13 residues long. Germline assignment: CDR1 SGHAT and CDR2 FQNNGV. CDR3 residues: CASSLDVTYEQYF.